The 3 T cell receptor beta chains below were found in one sample sequenced in a study of T cells of healthy individuals. Each CDR3 protein is one row after TCRdb ran MiXCR on the 5' RACE reads. The sample includes some 69,000 distinct CDR3 sequences, around 15% seen only once; the top ten take about 4.7%. These receptors originate from a human donor in good health.

This clonotype was detected only a few times. This chain links TRBV12-3 or TRBV12-4 with TRBJ2-1; 9 positions agree with TRBD2. The J segment lost 6 bases and the V segment lost 5 bases, leaving 8 bases of the junction unmatched. There are 15 residues in the CDR3. The CDR3 loop reads CASSNTSGFLNEQFF. CDR3 sequence (DNA): TGTGCCAGCAGTAATACTAGCGGGTTTCTCAATGAGCAGTTCTTC.

V is TRBV7-8 and J is TRBJ2-1; 10 bases fit TRBD2. This CDR3 is 16 amino acids long. V lost 3 bases and J lost 10; bases outside the gene matches: 12. Germline V CDR1 and CDR2: SGHVS, FQNEAQ. The CDR3 loop is CASSFGISGRLGEQFF. CDR3 DNA sequence: TGTGCCAGCAGCTTTGGGATTAGCGGGAGGTTGGGAGAGCAGTTCTTC.

The V gene is TRBV2, the J gene TRBJ2-3, with D possibly matching TRBD1 (5 bases). This CDR3 comprises 13 residues. The ends were cut back, 3 bases at V and 4 bases at J, with 8 bases in the middle. CDR1 is SNHLY and CDR2 is FYNNEI in the germline V gene. CDR3 DNA sequence: TGTGCCAGCAGTGACAGGGTACCAGATACGCAGTATTTT. Residues: CASSDRVPDTQYF.